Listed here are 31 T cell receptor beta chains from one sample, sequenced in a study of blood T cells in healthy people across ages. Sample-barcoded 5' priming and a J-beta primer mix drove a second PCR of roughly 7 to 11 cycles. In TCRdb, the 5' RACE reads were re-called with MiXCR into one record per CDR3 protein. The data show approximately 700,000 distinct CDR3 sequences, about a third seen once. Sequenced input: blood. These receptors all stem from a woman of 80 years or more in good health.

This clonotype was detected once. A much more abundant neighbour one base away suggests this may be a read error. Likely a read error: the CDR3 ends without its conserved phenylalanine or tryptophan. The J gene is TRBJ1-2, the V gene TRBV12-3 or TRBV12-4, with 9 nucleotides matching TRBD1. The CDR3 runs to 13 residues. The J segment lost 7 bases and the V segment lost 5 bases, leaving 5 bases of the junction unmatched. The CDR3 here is CASSRRTGAGYTV. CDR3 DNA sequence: TGTGCCAGCAGTCGTCGGACAGGGGCTGGCTACACCGTC.

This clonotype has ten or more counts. CDR3 DNA: TGTGCCAGCAGCTTCGGGACTAACAATGAGCAGTTCTTC. Translated, it gives CASSFGTNNEQFF. The chain combines TRBV5-6 with TRBJ2-1, with 7 bases lining up with TRBD2. This CDR3 region has 13 residues. Germline trimming cut 2 bases from V and 5 bases from J; bases unmatched to any gene: 1. Germline V gene lookup returns CDR1 SGHDT and CDR2 YYEEEE.

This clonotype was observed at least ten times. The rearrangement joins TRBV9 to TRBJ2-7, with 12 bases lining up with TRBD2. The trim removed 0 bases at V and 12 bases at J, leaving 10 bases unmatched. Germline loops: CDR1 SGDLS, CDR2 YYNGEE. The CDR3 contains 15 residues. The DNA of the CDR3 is TGTGCCAGCAGCGTAGCCCACTCTAGCGGGGGGGGGCTGTACTTC. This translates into CASSVAHSSGGGLYF.

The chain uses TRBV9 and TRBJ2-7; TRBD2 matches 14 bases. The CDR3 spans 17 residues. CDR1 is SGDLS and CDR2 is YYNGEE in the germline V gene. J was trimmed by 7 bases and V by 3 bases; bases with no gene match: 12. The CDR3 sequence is CASSAIGLAGGGDEQYF. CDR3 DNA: TGTGCCAGCAGCGCAATAGGACTAGCGGGGGGAGGTGATGAGCAGTACTTC.

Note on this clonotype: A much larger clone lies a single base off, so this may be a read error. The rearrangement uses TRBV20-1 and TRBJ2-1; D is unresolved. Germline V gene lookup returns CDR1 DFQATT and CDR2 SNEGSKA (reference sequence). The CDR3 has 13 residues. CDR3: CSAIASSYNAQFF. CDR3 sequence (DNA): TGCAGTGCTATTGCATCTTCCTACAATGCGCAGTTCTTC.

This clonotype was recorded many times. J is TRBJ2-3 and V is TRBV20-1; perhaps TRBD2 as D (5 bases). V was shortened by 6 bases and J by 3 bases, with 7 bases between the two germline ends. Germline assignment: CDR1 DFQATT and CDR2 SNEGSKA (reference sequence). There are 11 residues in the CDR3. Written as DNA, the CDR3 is TGCAGTGCCGAGGGAACAGATACGCAGTATTTT. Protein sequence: CSAEGTDTQYF.

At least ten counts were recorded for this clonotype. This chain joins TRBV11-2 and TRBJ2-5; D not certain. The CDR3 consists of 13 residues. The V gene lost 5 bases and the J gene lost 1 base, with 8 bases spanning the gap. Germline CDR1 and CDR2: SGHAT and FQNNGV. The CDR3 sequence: CASSGVRQETQYF. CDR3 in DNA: TGTGCCAGCAGCGGGGTACGCCAAGAGACCCAGTACTTC.

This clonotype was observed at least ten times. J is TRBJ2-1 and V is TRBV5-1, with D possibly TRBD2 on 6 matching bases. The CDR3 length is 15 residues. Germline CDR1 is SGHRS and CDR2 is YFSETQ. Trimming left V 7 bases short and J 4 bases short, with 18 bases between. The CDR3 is CASGAAAGTYNEQFF. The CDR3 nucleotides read TGCGCCAGCGGAGCTGCGGCCGGGACTTACAATGAGCAGTTCTTC.

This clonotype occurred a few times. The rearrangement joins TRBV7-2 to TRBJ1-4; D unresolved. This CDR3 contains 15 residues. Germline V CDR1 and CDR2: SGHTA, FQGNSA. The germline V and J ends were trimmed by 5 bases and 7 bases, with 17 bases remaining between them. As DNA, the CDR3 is TGTGCCAGCAGCCCTCAGGCTGGTAGCGGTGAAAAACTGTTTTTT. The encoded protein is CASSPQAGSGEKLFF. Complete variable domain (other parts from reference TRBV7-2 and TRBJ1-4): GAGVSQSPSNKVTEKGKDVELRCDPISGHTALYWYRQSLGQGLEFLIYFQGNSAPDKSGLPSDRFSAERTGGSVSTLTIQRTQQEDSAVYLCASSPQAGSGEKLFFGSGTQLSVL.

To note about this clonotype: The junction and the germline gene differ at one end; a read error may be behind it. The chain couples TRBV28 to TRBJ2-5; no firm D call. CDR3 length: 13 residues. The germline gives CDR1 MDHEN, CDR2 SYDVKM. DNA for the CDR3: TGTACCAGCAGTTTATCAAGGGAAGAGACCCAGTACTTC. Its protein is CTSSLSREETQYF.

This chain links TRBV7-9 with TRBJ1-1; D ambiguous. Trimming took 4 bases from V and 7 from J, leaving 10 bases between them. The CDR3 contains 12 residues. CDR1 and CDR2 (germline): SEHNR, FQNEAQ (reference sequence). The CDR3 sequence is CASSSPGIEAFF. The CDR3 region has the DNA TGTGCCAGCAGCTCGCCCGGGATTGAAGCTTTCTTT.

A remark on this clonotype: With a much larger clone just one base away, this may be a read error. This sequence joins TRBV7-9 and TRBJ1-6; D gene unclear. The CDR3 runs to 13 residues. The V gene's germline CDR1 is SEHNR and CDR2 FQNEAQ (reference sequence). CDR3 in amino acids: CASSTDHNSPPHF. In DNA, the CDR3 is TGTGCCAGCAGCACTGACCATAATTCACCCCCCCACTTT.

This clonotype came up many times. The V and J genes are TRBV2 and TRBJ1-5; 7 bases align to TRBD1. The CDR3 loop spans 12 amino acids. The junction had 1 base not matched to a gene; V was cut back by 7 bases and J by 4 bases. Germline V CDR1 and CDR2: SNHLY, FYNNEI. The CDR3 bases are TGTGCCAGCAACAGGGGAAATCAGCCCCAGCATTTT. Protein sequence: CASNRGNQPQHF.

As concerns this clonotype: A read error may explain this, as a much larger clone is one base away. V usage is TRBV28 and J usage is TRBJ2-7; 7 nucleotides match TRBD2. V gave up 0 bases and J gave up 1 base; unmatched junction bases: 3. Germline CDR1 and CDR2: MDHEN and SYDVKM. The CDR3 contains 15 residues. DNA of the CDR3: TGTGCCAGCAGTTTATGGTCGGGGGGATCCTACGAGCAGTACGTC. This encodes CASSLWSGGSYEQYV.

The DNA of the CDR3 is TGTGCCAGCAGCCGGGCGGGGGTGAGCACAGATACGCAGTATTTT. It yields the protein CASSRAGVSTDTQYF. This chain connects TRBV7-3 to TRBJ2-3; TRBD2 matches 7 bases. The J segment lost 0 bases and the V segment lost 5 bases, leaving 5 bases of the junction unmatched. Germline values: CDR1 SGHTA, CDR2 FQGTGA. The CDR3 length is 15 residues.

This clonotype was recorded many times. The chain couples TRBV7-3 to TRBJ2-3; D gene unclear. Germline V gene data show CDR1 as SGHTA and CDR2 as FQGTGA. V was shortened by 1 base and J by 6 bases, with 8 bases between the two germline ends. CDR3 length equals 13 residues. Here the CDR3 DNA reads TGTGCCAGCAGCTTAAATCCGGCTGATACGCAGTATTTT. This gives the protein CASSLNPADTQYF.

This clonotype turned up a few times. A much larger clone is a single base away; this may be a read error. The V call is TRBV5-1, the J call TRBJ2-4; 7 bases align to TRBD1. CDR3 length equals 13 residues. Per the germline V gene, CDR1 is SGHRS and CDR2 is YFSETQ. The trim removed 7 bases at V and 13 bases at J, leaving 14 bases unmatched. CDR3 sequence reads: CASYRDRLYKQYF. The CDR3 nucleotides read TGCGCCAGCTACCGGGACAGACTCTACAAGCAGTACTTC.

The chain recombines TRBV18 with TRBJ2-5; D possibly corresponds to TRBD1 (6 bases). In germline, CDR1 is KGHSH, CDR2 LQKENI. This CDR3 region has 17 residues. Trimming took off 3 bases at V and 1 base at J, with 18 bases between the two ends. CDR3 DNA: TGTGCCAGCTCACCGTTACACAGGGACAAATCCCAAGAGACCCAGTACTTC. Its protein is CASSPLHRDKSQETQYF.

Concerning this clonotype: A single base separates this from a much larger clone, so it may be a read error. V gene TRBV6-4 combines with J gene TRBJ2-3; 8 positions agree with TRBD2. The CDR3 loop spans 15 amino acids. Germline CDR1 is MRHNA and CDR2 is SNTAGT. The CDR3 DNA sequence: TGTGCCGGCAGTGACTCGCGGGGGGCAGAAGATACGCAGTATTTT. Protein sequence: CAGSDSRGAEDTQYF.

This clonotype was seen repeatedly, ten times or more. CDR3 sequence (DNA): TGCAGTGCTAGCGGGGCGGGGAGAATACAAGAGACCCAGTACTTC. Residues: CSASGAGRIQETQYF. The chain joins TRBV20-1 to TRBJ2-5; D possibly corresponds to TRBD2 (6 bases). V dropped 3 bases and J dropped 2 bases, with 16 bases sitting between them. The CDR3 is 15 amino acids. CDR1 and CDR2 from the germline V gene are DFQATT and SNEGSKA (reference sequence).

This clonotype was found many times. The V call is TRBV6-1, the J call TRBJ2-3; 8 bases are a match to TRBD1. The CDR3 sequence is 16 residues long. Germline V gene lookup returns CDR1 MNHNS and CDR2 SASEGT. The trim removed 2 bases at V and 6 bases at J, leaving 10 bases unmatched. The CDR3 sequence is CASSEILGQGPDTQYF. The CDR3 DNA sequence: TGTGCCAGCAGTGAAATCCTAGGACAGGGACCCGATACGCAGTATTTT.

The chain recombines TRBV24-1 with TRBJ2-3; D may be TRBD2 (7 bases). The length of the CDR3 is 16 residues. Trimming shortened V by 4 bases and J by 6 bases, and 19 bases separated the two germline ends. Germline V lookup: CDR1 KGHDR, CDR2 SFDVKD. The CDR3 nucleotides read TGTGCCACCAGTGACGCCCGCGGTGGGGGGGCTGATACGCAGTATTTT. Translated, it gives CATSDARGGGADTQYF.

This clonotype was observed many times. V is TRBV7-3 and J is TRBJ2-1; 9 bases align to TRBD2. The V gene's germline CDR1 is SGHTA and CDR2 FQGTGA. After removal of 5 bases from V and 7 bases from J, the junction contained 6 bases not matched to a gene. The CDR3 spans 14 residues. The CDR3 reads CASSAPGLANEQFF. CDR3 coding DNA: TGTGCCAGCAGCGCACCGGGACTAGCTAATGAGCAGTTCTTC.

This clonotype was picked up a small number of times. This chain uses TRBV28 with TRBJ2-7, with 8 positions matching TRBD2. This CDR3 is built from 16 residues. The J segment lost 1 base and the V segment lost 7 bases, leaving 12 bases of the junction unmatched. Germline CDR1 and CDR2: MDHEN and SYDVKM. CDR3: CASIDSVAGRSYEQYF. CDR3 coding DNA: TGTGCCAGCATCGATTCCGTAGCGGGAAGGTCCTACGAGCAGTACTTC.

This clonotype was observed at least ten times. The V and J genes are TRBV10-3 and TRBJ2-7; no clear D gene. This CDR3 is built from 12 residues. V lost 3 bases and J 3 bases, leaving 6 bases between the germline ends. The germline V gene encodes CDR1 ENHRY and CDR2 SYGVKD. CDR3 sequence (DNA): TGTGCCATCAGTGACTTCAACTACGAGCAGTACTTC. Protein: CAISDFNYEQYF.

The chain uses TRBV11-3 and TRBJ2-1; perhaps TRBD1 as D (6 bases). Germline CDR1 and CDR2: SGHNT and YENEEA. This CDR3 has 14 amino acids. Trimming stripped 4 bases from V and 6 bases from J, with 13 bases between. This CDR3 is CASSSGQHLNEQFF. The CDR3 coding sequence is TGTGCCAGCAGCTCTGGACAGCATCTCAATGAGCAGTTCTTC. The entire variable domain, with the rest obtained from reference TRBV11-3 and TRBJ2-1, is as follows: EAGVVQSPRYKIIEKKQPVAFWCNPISGHNTLYWYLQNLGQGPELLIRYENEEAVDDSQLPKDRFSAERLKGVDSTLKIQPAELGDSAVYLCASSSGQHLNEQFFGPGTRLTVL.

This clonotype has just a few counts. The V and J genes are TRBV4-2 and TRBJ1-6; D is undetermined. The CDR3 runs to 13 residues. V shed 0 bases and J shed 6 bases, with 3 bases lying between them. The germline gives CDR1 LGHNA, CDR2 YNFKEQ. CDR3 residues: CASSQDPNSPLHF. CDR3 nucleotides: TGTGCCAGCAGCCAAGACCCTAATTCACCCCTCCACTTT.

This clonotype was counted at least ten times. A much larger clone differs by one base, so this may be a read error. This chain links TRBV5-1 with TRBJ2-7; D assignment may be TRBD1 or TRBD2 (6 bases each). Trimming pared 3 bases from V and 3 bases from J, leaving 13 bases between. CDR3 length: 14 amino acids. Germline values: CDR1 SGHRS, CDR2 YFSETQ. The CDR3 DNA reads TGCGCCAGCAGCTGGGGGGACAACAGCTACGAGCAGTACTTC. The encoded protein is CASSWGDNSYEQYF.

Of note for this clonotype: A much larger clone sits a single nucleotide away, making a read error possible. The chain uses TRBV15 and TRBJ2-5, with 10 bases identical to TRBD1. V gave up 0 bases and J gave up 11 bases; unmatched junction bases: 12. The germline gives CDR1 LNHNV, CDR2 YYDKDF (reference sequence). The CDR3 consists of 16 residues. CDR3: CATSRDRGQGRSEQYF. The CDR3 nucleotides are TGTGCCACCAGCAGAGATCGGGGACAGGGGAGGAGTGAGCAGTACTTC.

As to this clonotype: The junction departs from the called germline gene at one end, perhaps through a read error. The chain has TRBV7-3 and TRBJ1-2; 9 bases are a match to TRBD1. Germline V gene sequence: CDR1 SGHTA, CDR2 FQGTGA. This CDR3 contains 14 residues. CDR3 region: CASSLGKGQGPASF. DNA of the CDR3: TGTGCCAGCAGCTTAGGGAAAGGACAGGGGCCAGCTTCTTTC.

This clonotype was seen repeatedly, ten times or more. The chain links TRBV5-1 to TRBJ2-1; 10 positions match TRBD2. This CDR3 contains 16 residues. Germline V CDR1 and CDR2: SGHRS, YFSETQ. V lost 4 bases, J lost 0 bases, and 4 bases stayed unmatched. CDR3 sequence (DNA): TGCGCCAGCAGCAAAGGACTAGCGGACTCCTACAATGAGCAGTTCTTC. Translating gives CASSKGLADSYNEQFF.